Listed here are 3 T cell receptor beta chains from one sample, sequenced in a study of T cell responses to AZD1222 COVID-19 vaccine. TCRdb keeps only in-frame clones here, not all; method: immunoSEQ multiplex PCR. The data contain about 150,000 clones, over 80% of them singletons. The material sequenced was peripheral blood, taken 28 days after the second AZD1222 dose. The receptors stem from an adult who received the AZD1222 COVID-19 vaccine.

This chain joins TRBV11-3 and TRBJ2-2; 11 bases are shared with TRBD2. This CDR3 contains 16 residues. J lost 1 base, V lost 5 bases, and 3 bases had no gene match. Germline V gene data show CDR1 as SGHNT and CDR2 as YENEEA. The CDR3, as DNA: TGTGCCAGCAGCCCGGGGACTAGCGGGAACACCGGGGAGCTGTTTTTT. Protein: CASSPGTSGNTGELFF.

This chain connects TRBV7-2 to TRBJ2-7; 7 bases line up with TRBD2. The V gene's germline CDR1 is SGHTA and CDR2 FQGNSA. This CDR3 region has 14 residues. Losses at the gene ends were 1 base for V and 4 bases for J; bases not matched to a gene: 4. For the CDR3, the DNA is TGTGCCAGCAGCTTAGTGGATAGCGGGTACGAGCAGTACTTC. It translates to CASSLVDSGYEQYF.

This chain connects TRBV9 to TRBJ2-5; D tentatively fits TRBD1 or TRBD2 (6 bases each). The CDR3 runs 15 residues. Germline V gives CDR1 SGDLS, CDR2 YYNGEE. V lost 0 bases to trimming and J lost 1 base, with 10 bases between them. CDR3 nucleotides: TGTGCCAGCAGCGTAGGGGGGGCAGGCCAAGAGACCCAGTACTTC. Translating gives CASSVGGAGQETQYF.